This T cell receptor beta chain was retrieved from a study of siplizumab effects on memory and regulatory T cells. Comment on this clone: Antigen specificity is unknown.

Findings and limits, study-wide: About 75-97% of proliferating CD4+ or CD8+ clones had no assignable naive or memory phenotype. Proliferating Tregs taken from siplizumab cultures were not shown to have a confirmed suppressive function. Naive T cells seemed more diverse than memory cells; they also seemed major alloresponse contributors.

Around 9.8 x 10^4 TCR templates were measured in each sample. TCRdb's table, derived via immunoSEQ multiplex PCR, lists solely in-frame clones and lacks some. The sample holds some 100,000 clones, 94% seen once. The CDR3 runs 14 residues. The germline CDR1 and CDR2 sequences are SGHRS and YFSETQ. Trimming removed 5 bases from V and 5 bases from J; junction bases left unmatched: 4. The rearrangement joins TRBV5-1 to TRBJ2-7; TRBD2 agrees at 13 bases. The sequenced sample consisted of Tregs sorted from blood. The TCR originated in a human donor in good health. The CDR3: CASRRGLAGDEQYF. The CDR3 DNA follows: TGCGCCAGCAGAAGAGGACTAGCGGGAGACGAGCAGTACTTC.